Given below is one T cell receptor beta chain in context. This sample stems from a study of cytomegalovirus exposure and HLA in healthy donors. Study overall: In an earlier analysis, 90 million to 130 million unique TCR beta sequences were found from 150 million to 200 million T cells.

With V trimmed by 8 bases and J by 4 bases, 6 bases remained unmatched. There are 13 residues in the CDR3. CDR1 and CDR2 from the germline V gene are MNHNS and SASEGT. PCR primers comprised 60 Vbeta and 13 Jbeta primers. Sequenced by immunoSEQ multiplex PCR; TCRdb stores in-frame clones only, minus some. The repertoire includes about 100,000 clones, about 70% of them detected once, and roughly 2.5% sits in the top ten. This TCR was sampled from a man aged 50 to 60 in good health and CMV-seropositive. The material sequenced was PBMCs. The rearrangement joins TRBV6-1 to TRBJ1-2; 8 positions agree with TRBD1. Here the CDR3 reads CASGGTGPYGYTF. The CDR3 coding sequence is TGTGCCAGCGGGGGGACAGGCCCCTATGGCTACACCTTC.